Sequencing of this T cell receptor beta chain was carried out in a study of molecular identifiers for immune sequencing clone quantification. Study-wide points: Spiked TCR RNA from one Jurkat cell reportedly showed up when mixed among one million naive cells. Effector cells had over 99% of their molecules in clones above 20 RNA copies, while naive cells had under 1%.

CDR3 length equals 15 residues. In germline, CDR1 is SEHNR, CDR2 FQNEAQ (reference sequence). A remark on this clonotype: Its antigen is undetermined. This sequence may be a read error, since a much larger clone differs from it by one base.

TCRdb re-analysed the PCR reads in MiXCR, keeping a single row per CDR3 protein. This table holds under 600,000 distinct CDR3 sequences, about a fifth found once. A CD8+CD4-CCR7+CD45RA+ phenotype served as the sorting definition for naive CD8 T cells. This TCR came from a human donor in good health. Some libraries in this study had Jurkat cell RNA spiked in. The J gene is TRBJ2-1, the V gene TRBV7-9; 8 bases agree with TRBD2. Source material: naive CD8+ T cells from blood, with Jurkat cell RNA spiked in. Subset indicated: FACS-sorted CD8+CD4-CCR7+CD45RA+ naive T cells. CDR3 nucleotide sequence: TGTGCCAGCAGCGGCAGCGGGAGTTCCTACGATGAGCAGTTCTTC. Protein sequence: CASSGSGSSYDEQFF.